Below, 13 T cell receptor beta chains from the same sample are listed, as sequenced in a study of cytomegalovirus exposure and HLA in healthy donors (dated by TCRdb to about 2017). The library was made by the immunoSEQ multiplex PCR assay. For the multiplex PCR, a mixture combining 60 forward primers for TCR Vbeta segments and 13 reverse primers for TCR Jbeta segments was used. The source is immuneACCESS, and TCRdb retained only in-frame sequences with V and J called. Part of the clones is not carried over; for the studies checked, unresolved V genes explain less than half of this, and the remainder is unexplained. The sample has more than 60,000 clones on record, 74% of them singletons. About 9.1% of the sample rests with the top ten. Source material: PBMCs. The receptor set was obtained from a man aged 40-50 years in good health and CMV-seropositive.

This clone has just a few counts. The rearrangement links TRBV28 to TRBJ1-6, with D unresolved. V was clipped by 9 bases and J by 10 bases, with 22 bases between them. CDR1 and CDR2 from the germline V gene are MDHEN and SYDVKM. The CDR3 extends over 15 amino acids. In nucleotides, the CDR3 is TGTGCCAGTTCACCCCTGGCCGGGAGCCAATCACCCCTCCACTTT. Protein product: CASSPLAGSQSPLHF.

CDR3 nucleotides: TGTGCCAGTGGGTACAGGGTTGGAAACACCATATATTTT. It translates to CASGYRVGNTIYF. The gene calls are TRBV6-1 and TRBJ1-3, with D maybe TRBD1 (6 bases). Between the trimmed V and J ends, which lost 9 bases and 3 bases, there was a span of 12 bases. The CDR3 sequence is 13 residues long. Germline CDR1 and CDR2: MNHNS and SASEGT.

The chain joins TRBV18 to TRBJ1-5; D remains ambiguous. V lost 3 bases and J lost 6, with 9 bases in between. Looked up from germline, CDR1 is KGHSH and CDR2 is LQKENI. The CDR3 has 13 amino acids. CDR3 DNA sequence: TGTGCCAGCTCACCTGGTCAGCGTCAGCCCCAGCATTTT. It is translated as CASSPGQRQPQHF.

CDR3 sequence: CASSLGTSTDTQYF. The CDR3 nucleotides are TGTGCCAGCAGCTTAGGGACTAGCACAGATACGCAGTATTTT. The chain carries TRBV7-2 and TRBJ2-3, with D possibly being TRBD2 (5 bases). The CDR3 has 14 amino acids. Germline V gene data show CDR1 as SGHTA and CDR2 as FQGNSA. The germline V and J ends were trimmed by 1 base and 0 bases, with 5 bases remaining between them.

J is TRBJ2-2 and V is TRBV6-4; no firm D call. CDR1 and CDR2 (germline): MRHNA, SNTAGT. The length of the CDR3 is 14 residues. With 1 base removed from V and 1 base from J, the gap between germline ends came to 4 bases. CDR3 loop: CASSDYWNTGELFF. The CDR3 DNA sequence: TGTGCCAGCAGTGACTACTGGAACACCGGGGAGCTGTTTTTT.

The gene calls are TRBV2 and TRBJ2-6, with D maybe TRBD2 (5 bases). Germline CDR1 reads SNHLY; CDR2 reads FYNNEI. The CDR3 is 14 residues long. V dropped 7 bases and J dropped 4 bases, with 11 bases sitting between them. Here the CDR3 reads CASTPGSGANVLTF. CDR3 DNA sequence: TGTGCCAGCACCCCGGGATCCGGGGCCAACGTCCTGACTTTC.

The CDR3 bases are TGCGCCAGCAGCTTTTCCGGGACAGGGACTGAAGCTTTCTTT. Residues: CASSFSGTGTEAFF. The gene calls are TRBV5-1 and TRBJ1-1, with TRBD1 matching 9 bases. The CDR3 has 14 amino acids. The ends lost 2 bases at V and 5 bases at J; junction bases unmatched: 4. CDR1 is SGHRS, CDR2 YFSETQ, per germline. The full variable domain, rest sourced from reference TRBV5-1 and TRBJ1-1, is KAGVTQTPRYLIKTRGQQVTLSCSPISGHRSVSWYQQTPGQGLQFLFEYFSETQRNKGNFPGRFSGRQFSNSRSEMNVSTLELGDSALYLCASSFSGTGTEAFFGQGTRLTVV.

The chain uses TRBV30 and TRBJ2-7, with a weak D call TRBD2 (6 bases). Trimming stripped 1 base from V and 7 bases from J, with 23 bases between. The CDR3 has 16 residues. Germline V gene sequence: CDR1 GTSNPN, CDR2 SVGIG (reference sequence). CDR3 region: CAWSALLSRDLGEQYF. CDR3 DNA sequence: TGTGCCTGGAGTGCCCTACTGTCCCGGGACTTGGGGGAGCAGTACTTC.

The rearrangement links TRBV5-1 to TRBJ1-5, with a possible D match to TRBD1 (6 bases). The germline V gene has CDR1 SGHRS and CDR2 YFSETQ. V lost 2 bases and J lost 4, with 7 bases in between. The CDR3 totals 13 residues. In DNA form, the CDR3 reads TGCGCCAGCAGCTTACAGGGTAATCAGCCCCAGCATTTT. Its protein is CASSLQGNQPQHF. The entire variable domain, with the rest obtained from reference TRBV5-1 and TRBJ1-5, is as follows: KAGVTQTPRYLIKTRGQQVTLSCSPISGHRSVSWYQQTPGQGLQFLFEYFSETQRNKGNFPGRFSGRQFSNSRSEMNVSTLELGDSALYLCASSLQGNQPQHFGDGTRLSIL.

The V call is TRBV5-8, the J call TRBJ1-1; D remains ambiguous. CDR1 SGHTS and CDR2 YDEGEE come from the germline V gene. This CDR3 spans 18 amino acids. V dropped 4 bases and J dropped 1 base, with 23 bases sitting between them. CDR3 DNA: TGTGCCAGCAGCCCATGGGCCCTGCAAAAAAGGCCGAACACTGAAGCTTTCTTT. It translates to CASSPWALQKRPNTEAFF.

The chain has TRBV7-9 and TRBJ1-2, with TRBD1 as a possible D gene (5 bases). The CDR3 extends over 14 amino acids. Germline CDR1 is SEHNR and CDR2 is FQNEAQ (reference sequence). The V and J ends lost 1 base and 4 bases respectively, with 10 bases between them. The CDR3: CASSLDGGGYGYTF. Here the CDR3 DNA reads TGTGCCAGCAGCTTAGATGGGGGAGGCTATGGCTACACCTTC.

The chain couples TRBV6-5 to TRBJ2-3; TRBD1 agrees at 8 bases. The CDR3 runs to 15 residues. Germline CDR1 MNHEY, CDR2 SVGAGI. With 6 bases clipped from V and 3 bases from J, the junction kept 8 bases outside the gene matches. CDR3: CASRTDRGRTDTQYF. The DNA for the CDR3 is TGTGCCAGCAGAACCGACAGGGGAAGGACAGATACGCAGTATTTT.

V gene TRBV30 combines with J gene TRBJ1-1; TRBD1 might be the D (5 bases). The V gene lost 2 bases and the J gene lost 6 bases, with 13 bases spanning the gap. This CDR3 region has 13 residues. Germline CDR1 and CDR2: GTSNPN and SVGIG (reference sequence). In DNA form, the CDR3 reads TGTGCCTGGAGTCGGGGCGGGAATGCTGAAGCTTTCTTT. It translates to CAWSRGGNAEAFF.